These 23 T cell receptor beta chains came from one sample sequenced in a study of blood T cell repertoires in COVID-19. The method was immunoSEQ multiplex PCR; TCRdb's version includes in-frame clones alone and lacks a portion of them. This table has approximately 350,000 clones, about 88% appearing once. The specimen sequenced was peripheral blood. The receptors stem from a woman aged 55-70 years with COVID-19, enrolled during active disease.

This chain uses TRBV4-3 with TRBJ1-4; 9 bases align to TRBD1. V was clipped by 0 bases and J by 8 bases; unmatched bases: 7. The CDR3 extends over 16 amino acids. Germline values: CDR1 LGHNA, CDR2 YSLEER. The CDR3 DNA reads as TGCGCCAGCAGCCAAGATAGCGGGACAGGGTGGGAAAAACTGTTTTTT. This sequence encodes CASSQDSGTGWEKLFF.

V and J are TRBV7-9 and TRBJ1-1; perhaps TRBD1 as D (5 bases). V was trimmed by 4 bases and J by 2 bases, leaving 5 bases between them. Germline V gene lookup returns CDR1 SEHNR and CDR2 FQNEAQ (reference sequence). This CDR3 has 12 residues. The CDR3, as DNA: TGTGCCAGCAGCTGGGGCAACACTGAAGCTTTCTTT. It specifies CASSWGNTEAFF. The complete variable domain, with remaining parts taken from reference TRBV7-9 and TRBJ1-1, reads DTGVSQNPRHKITKRGQNVTFRCDPISEHNRLYWYRQTLGQGPEFLTYFQNEAQLEKSRLLSDRFSAERPKGSFSTLEIQRTEQGDSAMYLCASSWGNTEAFFGQGTRLTVV.

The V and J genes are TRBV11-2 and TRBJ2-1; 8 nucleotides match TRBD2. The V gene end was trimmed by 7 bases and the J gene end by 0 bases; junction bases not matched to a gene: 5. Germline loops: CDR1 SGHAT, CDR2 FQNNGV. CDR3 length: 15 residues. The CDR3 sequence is CASKAGASSYNEQFF. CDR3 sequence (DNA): TGTGCCAGCAAAGCGGGGGCGAGCTCCTACAATGAGCAGTTCTTC.

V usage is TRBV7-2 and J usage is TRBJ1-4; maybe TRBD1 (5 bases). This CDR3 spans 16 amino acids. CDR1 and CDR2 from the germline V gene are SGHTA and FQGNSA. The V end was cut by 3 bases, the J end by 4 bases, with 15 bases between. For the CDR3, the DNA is TGTGCCAGCAGCTTTCGGACACCCTACAGTAATGAAAAACTGTTTTTT. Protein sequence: CASSFRTPYSNEKLFF.

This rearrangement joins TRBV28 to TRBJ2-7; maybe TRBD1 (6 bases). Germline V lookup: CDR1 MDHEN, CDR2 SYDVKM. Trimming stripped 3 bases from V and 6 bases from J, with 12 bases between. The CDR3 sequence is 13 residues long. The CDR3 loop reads CASSLVQGPEQYF. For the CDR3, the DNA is TGTGCCAGCAGTTTGGTACAGGGTCCCGAGCAGTACTTC. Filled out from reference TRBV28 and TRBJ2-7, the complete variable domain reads DVKVTQSSRYLVKRTGEKVFLECVQDMDHENMFWYRQDPGLGLRLIYFSYDVKMKEKGDIPEGYSVSREKKERFSLILESASTNQTSMYLCASSLVQGPEQYFGPGTRLTVT.

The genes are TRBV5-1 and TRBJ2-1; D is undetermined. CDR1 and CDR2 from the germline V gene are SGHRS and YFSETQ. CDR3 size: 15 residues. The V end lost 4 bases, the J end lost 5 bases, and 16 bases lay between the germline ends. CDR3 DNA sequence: TGCGCCAGCAGCCCGCGTATTAACAGCCACAATGAGCAGTTCTTC. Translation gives CASSPRINSHNEQFF.

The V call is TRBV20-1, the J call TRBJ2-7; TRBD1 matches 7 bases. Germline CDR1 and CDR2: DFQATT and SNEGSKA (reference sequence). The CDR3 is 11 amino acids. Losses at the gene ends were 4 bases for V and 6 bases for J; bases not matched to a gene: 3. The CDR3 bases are TGCAGTGCTACGACAGGGACCGAGCAGTACTTC. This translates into CSATTGTEQYF.

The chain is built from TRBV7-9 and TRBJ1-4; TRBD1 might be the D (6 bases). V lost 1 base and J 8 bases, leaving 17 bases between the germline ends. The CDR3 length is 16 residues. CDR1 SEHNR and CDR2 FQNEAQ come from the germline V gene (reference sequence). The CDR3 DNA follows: TGTGCCAGCAGCTTAGGGTCCGCTGCAGGGGTGGAAAAACTGTTTTTT. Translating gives CASSLGSAAGVEKLFF.

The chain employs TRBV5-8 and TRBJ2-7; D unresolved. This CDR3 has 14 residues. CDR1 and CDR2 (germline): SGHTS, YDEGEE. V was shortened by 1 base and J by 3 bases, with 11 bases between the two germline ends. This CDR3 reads CASSLPRHVYEQYF. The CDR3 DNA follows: TGTGCCAGCAGCTTGCCGAGACACGTCTACGAGCAGTACTTC.

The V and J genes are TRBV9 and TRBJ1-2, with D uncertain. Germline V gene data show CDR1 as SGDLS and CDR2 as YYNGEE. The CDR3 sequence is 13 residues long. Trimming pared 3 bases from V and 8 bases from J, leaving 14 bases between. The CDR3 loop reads CASSAPGVLGYTF. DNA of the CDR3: TGTGCCAGCAGCGCCCCGGGAGTATTAGGCTACACCTTC.

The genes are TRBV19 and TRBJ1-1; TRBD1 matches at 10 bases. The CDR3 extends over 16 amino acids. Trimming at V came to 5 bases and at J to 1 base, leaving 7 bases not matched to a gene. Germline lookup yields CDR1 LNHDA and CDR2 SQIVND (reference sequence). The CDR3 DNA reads TGTGCCAGTAGTTCGCCGGGGACAGGGGCGAACACTGAAGCTTTCTTT. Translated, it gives CASSSPGTGANTEAFF.

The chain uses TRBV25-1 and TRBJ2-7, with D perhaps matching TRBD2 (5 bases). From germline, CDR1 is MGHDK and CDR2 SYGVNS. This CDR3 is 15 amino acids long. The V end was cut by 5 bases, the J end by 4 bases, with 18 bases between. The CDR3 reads CASSLRPEETYEQYF. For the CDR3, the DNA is TGTGCCAGCAGTCTCCGACCGGAGGAAACTTACGAGCAGTACTTC.

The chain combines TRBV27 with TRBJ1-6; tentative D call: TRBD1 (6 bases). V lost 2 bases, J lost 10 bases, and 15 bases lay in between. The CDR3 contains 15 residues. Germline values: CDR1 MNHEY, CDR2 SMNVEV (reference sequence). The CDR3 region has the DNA TGTGCCAGCAGTTTAGCGCAAACAGGGATCTCACCCCTCCACTTT. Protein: CASSLAQTGISPLHF.

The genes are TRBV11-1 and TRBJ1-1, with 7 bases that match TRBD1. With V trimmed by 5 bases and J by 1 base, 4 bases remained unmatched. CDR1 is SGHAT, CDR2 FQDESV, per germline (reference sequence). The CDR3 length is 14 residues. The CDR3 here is CASSHRGENTEAFF. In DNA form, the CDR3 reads TGTGCCAGCAGCCACAGGGGAGAGAACACTGAAGCTTTCTTT.

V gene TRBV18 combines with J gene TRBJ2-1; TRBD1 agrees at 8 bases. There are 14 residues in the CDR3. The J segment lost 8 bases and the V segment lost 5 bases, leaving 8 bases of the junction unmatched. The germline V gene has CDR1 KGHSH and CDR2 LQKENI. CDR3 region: CASSRTGPGDEQFF. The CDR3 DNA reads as TGTGCCAGCTCAAGGACAGGGCCTGGCGATGAGCAGTTCTTC.

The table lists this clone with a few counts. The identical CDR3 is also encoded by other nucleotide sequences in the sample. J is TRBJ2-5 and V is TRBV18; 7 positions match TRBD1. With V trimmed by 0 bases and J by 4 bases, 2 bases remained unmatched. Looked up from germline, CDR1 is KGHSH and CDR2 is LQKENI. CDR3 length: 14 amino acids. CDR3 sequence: CASSPPAGGETQYF. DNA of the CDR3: TGTGCCAGCTCACCACCAGCAGGGGGAGAGACCCAGTACTTC.

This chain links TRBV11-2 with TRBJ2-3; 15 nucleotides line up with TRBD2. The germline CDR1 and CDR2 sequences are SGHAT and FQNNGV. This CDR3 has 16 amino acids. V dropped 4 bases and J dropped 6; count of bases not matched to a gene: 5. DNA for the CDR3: TGTGCCAGCAGCTGGGGACTAGCGGGGGGCTGGGATACGCAGTATTTT. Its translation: CASSWGLAGGWDTQYF.

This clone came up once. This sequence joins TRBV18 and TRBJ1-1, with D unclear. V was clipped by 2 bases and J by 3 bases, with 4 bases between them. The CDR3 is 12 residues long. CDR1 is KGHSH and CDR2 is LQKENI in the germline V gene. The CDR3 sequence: CASSPEDTEAFF. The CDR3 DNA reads TGTGCCAGCTCACCAGAGGACACTGAAGCTTTCTTT.

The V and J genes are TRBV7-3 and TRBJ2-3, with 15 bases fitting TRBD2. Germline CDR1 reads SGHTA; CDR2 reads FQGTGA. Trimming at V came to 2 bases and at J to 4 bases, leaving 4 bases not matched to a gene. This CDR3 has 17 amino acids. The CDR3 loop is CASSLFRTSGGADTQYF. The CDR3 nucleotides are TGTGCCAGCAGCTTATTTAGGACTAGCGGGGGGGCAGATACGCAGTATTTT.

DNA of the CDR3: TGTGCCAGTAGGGGACTAGCGGGGGGGCGCATCAATGAGCAGTTCTTC. It specifies CASRGLAGGRINEQFF. The genes are TRBV19 and TRBJ2-1; 16 bases are a match to TRBD2. Germline CDR1 reads LNHDA; CDR2 reads SQIVND (reference sequence). The ends lost 6 bases at V and 6 bases at J; junction bases unmatched: 5. The CDR3 is 16 amino acids.

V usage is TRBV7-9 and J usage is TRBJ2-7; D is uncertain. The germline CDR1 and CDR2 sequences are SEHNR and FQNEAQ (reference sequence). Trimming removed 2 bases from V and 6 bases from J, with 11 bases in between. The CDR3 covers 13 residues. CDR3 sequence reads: CASSLSIRVEQYF. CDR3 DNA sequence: TGTGCCAGCAGCTTATCTATACGGGTCGAGCAGTACTTC. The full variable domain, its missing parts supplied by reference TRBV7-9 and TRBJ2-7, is DTGVSQNPRHKITKRGQNVTFRCDPISEHNRLYWYRQTLGQGPEFLTYFQNEAQLEKSRLLSDRFSAERPKGSFSTLEIQRTEQGDSAMYLCASSLSIRVEQYFGPGTRLTVT.

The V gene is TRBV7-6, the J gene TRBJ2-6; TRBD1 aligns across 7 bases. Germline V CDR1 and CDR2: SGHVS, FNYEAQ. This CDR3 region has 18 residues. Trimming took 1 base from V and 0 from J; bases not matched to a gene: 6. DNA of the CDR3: TGTGCCAGCAGCTTAGAGGACAGGACCGGCTCTGGGGCCAACGTCCTGACTTTC. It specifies CASSLEDRTGSGANVLTF.

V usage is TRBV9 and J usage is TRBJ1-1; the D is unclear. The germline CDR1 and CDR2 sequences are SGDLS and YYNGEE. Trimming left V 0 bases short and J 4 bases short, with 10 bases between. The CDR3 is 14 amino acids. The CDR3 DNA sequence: TGTGCCAGCAGCGTAGAGGTTTCGGGCACTGAAGCTTTCTTT. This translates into CASSVEVSGTEAFF.